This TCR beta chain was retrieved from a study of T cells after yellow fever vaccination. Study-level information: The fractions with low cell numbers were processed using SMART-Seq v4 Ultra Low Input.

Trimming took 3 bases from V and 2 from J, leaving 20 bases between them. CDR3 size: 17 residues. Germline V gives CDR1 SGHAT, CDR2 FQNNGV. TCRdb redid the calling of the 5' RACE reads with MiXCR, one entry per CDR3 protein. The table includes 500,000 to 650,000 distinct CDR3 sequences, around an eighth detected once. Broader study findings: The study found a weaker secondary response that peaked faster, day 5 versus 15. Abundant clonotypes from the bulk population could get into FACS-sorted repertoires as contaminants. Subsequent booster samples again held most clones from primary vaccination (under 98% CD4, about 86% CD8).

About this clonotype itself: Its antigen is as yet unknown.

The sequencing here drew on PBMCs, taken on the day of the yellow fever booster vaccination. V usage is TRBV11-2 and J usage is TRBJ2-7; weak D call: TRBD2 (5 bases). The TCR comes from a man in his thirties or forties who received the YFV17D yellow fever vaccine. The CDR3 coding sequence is TGTGCCAGCAGCTTTAGTTTCGAGCGGAGCACTACCTACGAGCAGTACTTC. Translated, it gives CASSFSFERSTTYEQYF.